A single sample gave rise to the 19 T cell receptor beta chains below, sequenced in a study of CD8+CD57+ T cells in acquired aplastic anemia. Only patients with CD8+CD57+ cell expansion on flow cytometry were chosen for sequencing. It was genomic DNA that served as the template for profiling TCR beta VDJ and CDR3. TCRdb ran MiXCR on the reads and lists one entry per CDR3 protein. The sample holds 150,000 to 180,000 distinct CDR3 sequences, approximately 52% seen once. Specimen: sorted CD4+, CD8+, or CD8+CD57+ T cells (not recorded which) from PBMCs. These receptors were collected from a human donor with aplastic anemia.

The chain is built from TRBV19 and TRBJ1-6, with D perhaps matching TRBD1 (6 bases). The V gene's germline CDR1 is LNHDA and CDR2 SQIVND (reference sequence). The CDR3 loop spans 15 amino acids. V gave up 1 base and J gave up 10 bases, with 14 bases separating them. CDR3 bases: TGTGCCAGTAGTATAGGGGGGACAAAGGGCTCACCCCTCCACTTT. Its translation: CASSIGGTKGSPLHF. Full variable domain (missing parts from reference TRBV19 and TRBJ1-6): DGGITQSPKYLFRKEGQNVTLSCEQNLNHDAMYWYRQDPGQGLRLIYYSQIVNDFQKGDIAEGYSVSREKKESFPLTVTSAQKNPTAFYLCASSIGGTKGSPLHFGNGTRLTVT.

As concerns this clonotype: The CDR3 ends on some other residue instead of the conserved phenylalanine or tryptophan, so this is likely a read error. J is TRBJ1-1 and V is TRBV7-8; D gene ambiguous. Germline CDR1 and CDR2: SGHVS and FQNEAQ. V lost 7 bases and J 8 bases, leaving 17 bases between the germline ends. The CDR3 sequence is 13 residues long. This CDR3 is CASTDLPPLEAFL. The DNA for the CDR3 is TGTGCCAGCACCGACCTCCCCCCTTTGGAAGCTTTCCTT.

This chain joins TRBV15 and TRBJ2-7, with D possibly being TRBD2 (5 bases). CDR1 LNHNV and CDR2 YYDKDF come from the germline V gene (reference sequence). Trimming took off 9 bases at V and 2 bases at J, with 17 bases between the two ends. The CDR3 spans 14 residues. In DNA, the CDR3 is TGTGCCACTAAATCTGGACTCTTTCCCTACGAGCAGTACTTC. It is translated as CATKSGLFPYEQYF.

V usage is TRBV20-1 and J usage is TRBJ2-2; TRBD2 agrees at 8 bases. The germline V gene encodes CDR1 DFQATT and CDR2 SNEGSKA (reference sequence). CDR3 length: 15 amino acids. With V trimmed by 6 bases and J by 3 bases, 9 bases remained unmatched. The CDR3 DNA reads TGCAGTGCGAAACCCGGGGGGGCAGACACCGGGGAGCTGTTTTTT. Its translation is CSAKPGGADTGELFF.

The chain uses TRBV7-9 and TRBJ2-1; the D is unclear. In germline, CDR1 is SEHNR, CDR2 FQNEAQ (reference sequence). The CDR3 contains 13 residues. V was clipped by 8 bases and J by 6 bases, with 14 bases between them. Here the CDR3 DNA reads TGTGCCAGCTCCCCTCCAAGGTTCAATGAGCAGTTCTTC. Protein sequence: CASSPPRFNEQFF.

CDR3 protein: CASSYSGQVGYTF. CDR3 bases: TGTGCCAGCAGCTATTCGGGGCAGGTGGGCTACACCTTC. The gene calls are TRBV7-9 and TRBJ1-2, with D possibly being TRBD1 (5 bases). V lost 4 bases to trimming and J lost 8 bases, with 14 bases between them. The CDR3 is 13 amino acids. Germline CDR1 is SEHNR and CDR2 is FQNEAQ (reference sequence).

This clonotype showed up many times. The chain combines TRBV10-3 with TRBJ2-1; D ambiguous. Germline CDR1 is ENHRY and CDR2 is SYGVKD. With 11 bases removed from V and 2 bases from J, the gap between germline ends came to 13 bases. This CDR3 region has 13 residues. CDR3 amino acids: CASEDTTYNEQFF. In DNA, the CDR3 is TGTGCCTCCGAGGATACCACCTACAATGAGCAGTTCTTC.

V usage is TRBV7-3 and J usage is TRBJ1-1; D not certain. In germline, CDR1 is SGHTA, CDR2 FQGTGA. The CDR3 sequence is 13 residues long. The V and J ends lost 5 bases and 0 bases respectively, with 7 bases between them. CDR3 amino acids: CASSPRMNTEAFF. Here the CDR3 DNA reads TGTGCCAGCAGCCCTCGGATGAACACTGAAGCTTTCTTT. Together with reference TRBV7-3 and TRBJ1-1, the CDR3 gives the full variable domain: GAGVSQTPSNKVTEKGKYVELRCDPISGHTALYWYRQSLGQGPEFLIYFQGTGAADDSGLPNDRFFAVRPEGSVSTLKIQRTERGDSAVYLCASSPRMNTEAFFGQGTRLTVV.

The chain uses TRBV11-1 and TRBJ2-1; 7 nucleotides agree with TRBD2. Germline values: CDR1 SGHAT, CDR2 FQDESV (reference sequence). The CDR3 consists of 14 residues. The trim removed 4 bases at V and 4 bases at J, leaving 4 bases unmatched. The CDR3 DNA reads TGTGCCAGCAGCTCCCCGGGGGGTTACAATGAGCAGTTCTTC. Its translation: CASSSPGGYNEQFF.

The CDR3 loop reads CASSVGPSTDTQYF. CDR3 bases: TGTGCCAGCAGCGTAGGTCCTAGCACAGATACGCAGTATTTT. This chain uses TRBV9 with TRBJ2-3; D unclear. This CDR3 spans 14 amino acids. V was clipped by 0 bases and J by 0 bases, with 5 bases between them. CDR1 is SGDLS and CDR2 is YYNGEE in the germline V gene. Drawing the rest from reference TRBV9 and TRBJ2-3, the complete variable domain is DSGVTQTPKHLITATGQRVTLRCSPRSGDLSVYWYQQSLDQGLQFLIQYYNGEERAKGNILERFSAQQFPDLHSELNLSSLELGDSALYFCASSVGPSTDTQYFGPGTRLTVL.

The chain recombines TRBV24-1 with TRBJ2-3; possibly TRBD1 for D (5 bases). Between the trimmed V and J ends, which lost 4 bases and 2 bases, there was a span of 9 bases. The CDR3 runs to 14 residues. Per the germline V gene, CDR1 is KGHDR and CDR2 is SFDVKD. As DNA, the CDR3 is TGTGCCACCAGTGACCTGGACAACACAGATACGCAGTATTTT. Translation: CATSDLDNTDTQYF.

CDR3 sequence reads: CASRQTGSNYEQYF. CDR3 bases: TGTGCCAGCAGGCAAACGGGATCCAACTACGAGCAGTACTTC. J is TRBJ2-7 and V is TRBV13, with a weak D call TRBD2 (5 bases). V was pared by 6 bases and J by 3 bases, with 15 bases between. The germline V gene encodes CDR1 PRHDT and CDR2 FYEKMQ (reference sequence). The CDR3 is 14 amino acids.

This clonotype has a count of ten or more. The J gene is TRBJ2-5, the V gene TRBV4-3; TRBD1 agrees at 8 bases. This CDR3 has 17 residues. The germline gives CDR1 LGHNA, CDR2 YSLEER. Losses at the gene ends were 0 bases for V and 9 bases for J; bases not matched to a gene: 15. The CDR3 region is CASSQDLYRGRRVAQYF. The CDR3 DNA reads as TGCGCCAGCAGCCAAGATCTATACAGGGGGAGACGAGTGGCCCAGTACTTC.

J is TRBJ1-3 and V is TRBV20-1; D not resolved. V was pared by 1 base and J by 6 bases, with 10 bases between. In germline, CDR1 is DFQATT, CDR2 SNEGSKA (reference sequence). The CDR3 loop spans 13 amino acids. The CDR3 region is CSARGSGVNTIYF. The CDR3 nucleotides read TGCAGTGCTAGAGGGTCGGGTGTAAACACCATATATTTT.

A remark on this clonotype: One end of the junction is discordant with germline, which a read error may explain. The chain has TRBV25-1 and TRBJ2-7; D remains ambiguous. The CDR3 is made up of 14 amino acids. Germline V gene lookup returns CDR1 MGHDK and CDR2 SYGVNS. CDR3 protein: CASSESLTSYEQYF. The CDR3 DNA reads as TGTGCCAGCAGTGAATCGCTCACTTCCTATGAGCAGTACTTC.

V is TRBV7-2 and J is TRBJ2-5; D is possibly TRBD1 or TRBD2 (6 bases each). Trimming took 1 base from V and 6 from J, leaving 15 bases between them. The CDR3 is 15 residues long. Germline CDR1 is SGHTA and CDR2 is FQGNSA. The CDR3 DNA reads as TGTGCCAGCAGCTTAGAACGGGGGCTCGGTCAGACCCAGTACTTC. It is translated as CASSLERGLGQTQYF.

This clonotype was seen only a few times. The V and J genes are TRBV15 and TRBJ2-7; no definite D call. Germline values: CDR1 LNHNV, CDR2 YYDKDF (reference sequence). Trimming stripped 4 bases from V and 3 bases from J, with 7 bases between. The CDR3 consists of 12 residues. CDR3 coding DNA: TGTGCCACCAGCACTGGCTACTACGAGCAGTACTTC. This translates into CATSTGYYEQYF.

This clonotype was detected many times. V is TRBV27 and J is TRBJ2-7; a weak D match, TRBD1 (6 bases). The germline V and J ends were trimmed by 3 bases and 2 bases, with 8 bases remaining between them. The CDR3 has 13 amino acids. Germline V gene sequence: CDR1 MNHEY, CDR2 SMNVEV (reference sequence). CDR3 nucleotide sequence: TGTGCCAGCAGTTTCGGGACAACCTACGAGCAGTACTTC. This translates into CASSFGTTYEQYF.

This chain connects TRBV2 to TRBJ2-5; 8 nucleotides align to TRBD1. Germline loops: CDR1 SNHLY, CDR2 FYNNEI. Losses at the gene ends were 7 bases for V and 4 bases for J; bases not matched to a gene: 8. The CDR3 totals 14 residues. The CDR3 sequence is CASTRDRGVETQYF. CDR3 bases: TGTGCCAGCACCCGAGACAGGGGAGTAGAGACCCAGTACTTC. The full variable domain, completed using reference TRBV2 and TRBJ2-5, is EPEVTQTPSHQVTQMGQEVILRCVPISNHLYFYWYRQILGQKVEFLVSFYNNEISEKSEIFDDQFSVERPDGSNFTLKIRSTKLEDSAMYFCASTRDRGVETQYFGPGTRLLVL.